This T cell receptor beta chain was identified in a study of blood T cell repertoires in COVID-19. About the research overall: Whether acute or convalescent, the COVID-19 samples came from the United States, Italy and Spain. T cells, B-cell-depleted T cells, or PBMCs provided the cDNA or gDNA that served as material.

The V and J ends lost 10 bases and 4 bases respectively, with 10 bases between them. The CDR3 has 11 residues. Per germline, CDR1 MNHEY and CDR2 SVGAGI. Clones were read by immunoSEQ multiplex PCR, and TCRdb kept only the in-frame ones, dropping some. This table holds 230,000 or so clones, around 87% found once. This sequence was found in a woman aged 55-69 years with COVID-19, enrolled during active disease. The chain uses TRBV6-5 and TRBJ1-2, with a weak D call TRBD1 (6 bases). Source material: peripheral blood. CDR3 residues: CATQGSYGYTF. The CDR3 DNA sequence: TGTGCCACACAGGGATCCTATGGCTACACCTTC.